This TCR beta chain was sequenced for a study of T cells after yellow fever vaccination (dated by TCRdb to between 2018 and 2020). At the level of the whole study: The SMART-Seq v4 Ultra Low Input RNA kit was used to prepare libraries from fractions with low cell numbers. Bulk PBMC replicates and cell subsets were isolated from blood drawn at multiple timepoints before and after both primary and secondary immunization. Two healthy male donors, one aged 18 to 30 and one aged 30 to 40 years, made up the cohort. To follow T-cell clones before and after primary and booster YFV17D yellow fever vaccination, bulk TCR alpha and beta repertoires were sequenced over time.

As concerns this clonotype: Its antigen specificity is not known. Base quality data are lacking; no much larger clone is found one base away.

Points the paper makes about the study in general: Because only a couple of donors were included in the study, the extent to which the findings can be generalized is limited. Computational filtering was required because FACS-sorted repertoires could contain abundant contaminating clonotypes from the bulk population. Most clones expanded after primary vaccination were re-detected after the booster (around 96% of CD4 and about nine tenths of CD8), suggesting broad memory maintenance. A small share of clonotypes was detected in both CD4 and CD8 compartments, with the overlap likely arising from convergent recombination. Compared with the primary T-cell response, the secondary T-cell response was faster but weaker, reaching its peak on day 5 rather than on day 15.

The listed sequencing device is Illumina NovaSeq 6000. TCR cDNA was made using 5'RACE template switching, a step that added a universal primer site and unique molecular identifiers. cDNA synthesis was primed from both the TCR alpha and TCR beta constant segments. Library amplification used two PCR steps, and the second PCR step added sample barcodes and sequencing adapters. Sequencing of the libraries was done on either Illumina HiSeq 2500 (2x100 bp) or NovaSeq (2x150 bp). Per the authors' processing: Reads were demultiplexed and collapsed into UMI consensus sequences with MIGEC, and V(D)J alignment was performed with MiXCR. Clonotypes responding to the vaccine were identified with edgeR on replicate PBMC samples, with the criteria of FDR below 0.01 and a log2 fold change above 5 up to day 15. CD4 or CD8 identity was assigned to each bulk clonotype according to whether the clonotype was present at higher abundance in the sequenced CD4 repertoire or the sequenced CD8 repertoire. Starting from the raw public reads, TCRdb applied fastp trimming at Q25, assembled clones with MiXCR and retained in-frame beta chains. When rows share a CDR3 protein, they turn into one entry using the most common DNA and genes. What appears here as the V and J calls and clone size reflects TCRdb's work, not the paper's. The table for this sample lists about 350,000 distinct CDR3 sequences; approximately 12% of them were counted only once. The top ten clonotypes cover approximately 3.4% of the sample.

The germline V gene gives CDR1 as SGHTS and CDR2 as YDEGEE. Measured from the cysteine to the phenylalanine, the CDR3 is 15 residues long. Kept here is only the CDR3 DNA, which spans 45 bases and is read in frame from base 1. Unmatched junction bases come to 10, with V trimmed by 7 bases and J by 1 base. The treatment or condition label here, explained by the study, means: live attenuated yellow fever vaccine strain. PBMCs were isolated from peripheral blood using a standard Ficoll-Paque protocol. CD4 and CD8 T-cell fractions were isolated with Dynabeads CD4 and CD8 positive selection kits. TriZol was used to extract RNA from bulk PBMCs, CD4 and CD8 fractions, and dextramer-positive and dextramer-negative fractions.

The sample in question was CD4+ T cells sorted from PBMCs, obtained 15 days after the yellow fever booster vaccination. The TCR comes from a man aged 18 to 30 who received the YFV17D yellow fever vaccine. In this chain, TRBV5-8 is recombined with TRBJ1-1, with TRBD1 matching 7 junction bases. The sequenced DNA is TGTGCCAGCCGAACGCGAGGGGGCCGGAACACTGAAGCTTTCTTT. It translates to CASRTRGGRNTEAFF.